These 11 T cell receptor beta chains originate from one sample sequenced in a study of graft-versus-host responses after intestinal transplantation. Only in-frame clones appear in the TCRdb table, and some are missing; sequencing was by immunoSEQ multiplex PCR. The table has around 24,000 clones, roughly 78% seen once. The antigens for these receptors are not known. Material: unstimulated CD8+ T cells sorted from spleen or lymph node cells, obtained before transplant. All receptors come from a human donor who was the organ donor for an intestinal transplant.

V gene TRBV9 combines with J gene TRBJ2-3; TRBD2 matches at 10 bases. The CDR3 loop spans 14 amino acids. CDR1 SGDLS and CDR2 YYNGEE come from the germline V gene. Losses at the gene ends were 6 bases for V and 1 base for J; bases not matched to a gene: 2. The CDR3 loop reads CASNLAGGTDTQYF. CDR3 nucleotide sequence: TGTGCCAGCAACCTAGCGGGGGGCACAGATACGCAGTATTTT.

J is TRBJ1-6 and V is TRBV10-2, with unresolved D. CDR3 size: 16 residues. Trimming removed 3 bases at V and 0 bases at J, with 9 bases between. Germline V lookup: CDR1 WSHSY, CDR2 SAAADI. CDR3 in DNA: TGCGCCAGCAGTGATGGGAAGAGCTCCTATAATTCACCCCTCCACTTT. Encoded protein: CASSDGKSSYNSPLHF.

The CDR3 nucleotides read TGTGCCAGCTCCTTCTTGAACACTGAAGCTTTCTTT. This encodes CASSFLNTEAFF. The V and J genes are TRBV5-6 and TRBJ1-1; D is uncertain. The V and J ends lost 7 bases and 0 bases respectively, with 7 bases between them. CDR3 length equals 12 residues. CDR1 SGHDT and CDR2 YYEEEE come from the germline V gene.

This chain links TRBV7-9 with TRBJ2-7; no reliable D call. Trimming took off 5 bases at V and 5 bases at J, with 10 bases between the two ends. CDR3 size: 12 residues. The germline V gene has CDR1 SEHNR and CDR2 FQNEAQ (reference sequence). The CDR3 region is CASSPSWDEQYF. The CDR3 DNA is TGTGCCAGCAGCCCCTCGTGGGACGAGCAGTACTTC.

V is TRBV4-3 and J is TRBJ2-7, with no clear D. CDR3 size: 15 residues. Germline V gene data show CDR1 as LGHNA and CDR2 as YSLEER. V was trimmed by 0 bases and J by 3 bases, leaving 12 bases between them. The CDR3 is CASSQEMVESYEQYF. Here the CDR3 DNA reads TGCGCCAGCAGCCAAGAAATGGTGGAGAGCTACGAGCAGTACTTC.

Only one count was recorded for this clone. The chain is built from TRBV19 and TRBJ1-1; TRBD1 is a possible D gene (6 bases). Trimming took off 6 bases at V and 6 bases at J, with 8 bases between the two ends. Germline lookup yields CDR1 LNHDA and CDR2 SQIVND (reference sequence). The CDR3 has 11 amino acids. The CDR3 reads CASRGGPEAFF. The CDR3 DNA follows: TGTGCCAGTAGGGGGGGCCCTGAAGCTTTCTTT.

The chain has TRBV7-9 and TRBJ1-2; 7 bases agree with TRBD1. With V trimmed by 3 bases and J by 8 bases, 18 bases remained unmatched. The CDR3 has 17 amino acids. Germline V gene lookup returns CDR1 SEHNR and CDR2 FQNEAQ (reference sequence). In DNA, the CDR3 is TGTGCCAGCAGCTTCGTCAGCAACGGGAGGGGGCGAGGAGGCTACACCTTC. Translated: CASSFVSNGRGRGGYTF.

The chain carries TRBV10-2 and TRBJ2-7; D is unresolved. CDR1 and CDR2 from the germline V gene are WSHSY and SAAADI. The CDR3 has 11 amino acids. V was trimmed by 8 bases and J by 0 bases, leaving 5 bases between them. The CDR3 loop reads CASRNSYEQYF. In nucleotides, the CDR3 is TGCGCCAGCCGAAACTCCTACGAGCAGTACTTC.

The chain has TRBV29-1 and TRBJ2-7; 9 positions agree with TRBD2. The trim removed 6 bases at V and 5 bases at J, leaving 8 bases unmatched. Germline CDR1 SQVTM, CDR2 ANQGSEA. CDR3 length: 13 amino acids. CDR3: CSVPGLANDEQYF. In nucleotides, the CDR3 is TGCAGCGTGCCGGGACTAGCAAACGACGAGCAGTACTTC.

CDR3 amino acids: CASMIGNSYEQYF. The CDR3 nucleotides are TGTGCCAGCATGATAGGGAACTCCTACGAGCAGTACTTC. The genes are TRBV5-6 and TRBJ2-7; D not resolved. This CDR3 comprises 13 residues. Between the trimmed V and J ends, which lost 6 bases and 0 bases, there was a span of 10 bases. Germline V gene data show CDR1 as SGHDT and CDR2 as YYEEEE.

The rearrangement joins TRBV7-9 to TRBJ1-1; the D is unclear. This CDR3 spans 11 amino acids. Germline V gene data show CDR1 as SEHNR and CDR2 as FQNEAQ (reference sequence). V lost 4 bases and J 7 bases, leaving 7 bases between the germline ends. The CDR3 spells CASSYLSEAFF. The CDR3 DNA reads as TGTGCCAGCAGCTATTTAAGTGAAGCTTTCTTT.